The 24 T cell receptor beta chains in this list originate from one sample, sequenced in a study of tumor-infiltrating lymphocytes in primary liver carcinoma. Total RNA (around 500 ng) served as template for TCR beta cDNA synthesis primed by a constant-region primer. It was through three nested multiplex PCR rounds of slightly modified ARM-PCR that TCR beta libraries arose. TRBV1-TRBV30 forward primers and a C-beta reverse primer were used in the first two PCR rounds, which each ran for approximately 9 cycles. TCRdb redid the calling of the multiplex PCR reads with MiXCR, one entry per CDR3 protein. The data show 55,000 to 65,000 distinct CDR3 sequences, with 65% to 80% seen just once and approximately 50% held by the top ten. Co-extraction yielded RNA and DNA from around 18-30 mg of unsorted bulk tissue. Sequencing input: liver tumor tissue from sampling region 2. As for subset: tumor region T2, inferior pole. These receptors were collected from a man aged 40-50 years with primary liver carcinoma and hepatitis B virus infection.

Note on this clonotype: This may be a read error, as it is one base from a much larger clone. The V gene is TRBV5-1, the J gene TRBJ2-7, with TRBD2 matching 11 bases. Germline-derived CDR1 and CDR2 are SGHRS and YFSETQ. This CDR3 has 15 residues. The CDR3 DNA reads TGCGGCAGCAGCTTGTTCGCTAGCGGGAGGCCCGAGCAGTACTTC. It is translated as CGSSLFASGRPEQYF.

This clonotype came up many times. The V and J genes are TRBV12-3 or TRBV12-4 and TRBJ1-5; D remains ambiguous. This CDR3 contains 12 residues. V was pared by 6 bases and J by 9 bases, with 12 bases between. The CDR3 spells CASSAETGPQHF. In DNA, the CDR3 is TGTGCCAGCAGCGCCGAAACCGGGCCCCAGCATTTT.

As concerns this clonotype: The junction departs from the called germline gene at one end, perhaps through a read error. The chain combines TRBV5-4 with TRBJ2-2; D is undetermined. Looked up from germline, CDR1 is SGHNT and CDR2 is YYREEE (reference sequence). The CDR3 is 14 residues long. The DNA for the CDR3 is TGTGCCGGCAGCCTGGCTTTGAACAGCGGGGAGCTGTTTTTT. This encodes CAGSLALNSGELFF.

This clonotype was observed a few times. The J gene is TRBJ2-2, the V gene TRBV12-3 or TRBV12-4, with 11 bases identical to TRBD2. The CDR3 sequence is 15 residues long. V dropped 5 bases and J dropped 4; count of bases not matched to a gene: 3. The DNA of the CDR3 is TGTGCCAGCAGTGGACTAGCGGGTACCACCGGGGAGCTGTTTTTT. Protein product: CASSGLAGTTGELFF.

Note on this clonotype: Mismatch with germline at one junction end may stem from a read error. The chain combines TRBV6-5 with TRBJ2-7; TRBD2 aligns across 10 bases. Germline V gene sequence: CDR1 MNHEY, CDR2 SVGAGI. The CDR3 length is 16 residues. CDR3 coding DNA: TGTGCCGGCAGTTACGGGCTAGCGGGAGTATCGAGGGAGCAGTACTTC. This gives the protein CAGSYGLAGVSREQYF.

In the case of this clonotype: Compared with germline, one end of the junction differs, possibly owing to a read error. J is TRBJ2-2 and V is TRBV7-9; perhaps TRBD2 as D (6 bases). Germline lookup yields CDR1 SEHNR and CDR2 FQNEAQ (reference sequence). The CDR3 length is 16 residues. CDR3 amino acids: CASSLTGSGDTGELLF. CDR3 in DNA: TGTGCCAGTAGCTTAACCGGGAGCGGTGACACCGGGGAGCTGTTATTT.

There are many counts of this clonotype. The J gene is TRBJ2-5, the V gene TRBV11-1; D not certain. The length of the CDR3 is 13 residues. Germline V gene lookup returns CDR1 SGHAT and CDR2 FQDESV (reference sequence). The V end lost 1 base, the J end lost 4 bases, and 7 bases lay between the germline ends. This CDR3 reads CASSLVLGETQYF. The CDR3 DNA is TGTGCCAGCAGCTTAGTGCTTGGAGAGACCCAGTACTTC.

This clonotype was picked up one time. At one end the junction does not follow the germline gene, possibly because of a read error. V and J are TRBV5-4 and TRBJ2-3, with D unresolved. This CDR3 is 13 amino acids long. Germline CDR1 and CDR2: SGHNT and YYREEE (reference sequence). CDR3: CASSLESFDAQCF. The DNA for the CDR3 is TGTGCCAGCAGCTTGGAAAGTTTCGATGCGCAGTGTTTT.

Points on this clonotype: The germline gene is not matched at one end of the junction; a read error may be the cause. This chain uses TRBV11-2 with TRBJ2-3; D possibly uses TRBD1 or TRBD2 (5 bases each). This CDR3 has 13 residues. Germline CDR1 and CDR2: SGHAT and FQNNGV. The CDR3 spells CTSGPGMRDTQYF. CDR3 nucleotides: TGTACCAGCGGCCCAGGGATGAGGGATACGCAGTATTTT. Variable domain in full (rest from reference TRBV11-2 and TRBJ2-3): EAGVAQSPRYKIIEKRQSVAFWCNPISGHATLYWYQQILGQGPKLLIQFQNNGVVDDSQLPKDRFSAERLKGVDSTLKIQPAKLEDSAVYLCTSGPGMRDTQYFGPGTRLTVL.

With regard to this clonotype: At one of its ends the junction is not consistent with the germline gene, which may arise from a read error. Here the CDR3 reads CASSLALVGANTGKLSF. DNA of the CDR3: TGTGCCAGCAGCTTAGCATTAGTAGGGGCAAACACCGGGAAGCTGTCTTTT. This sequence joins TRBV11-2 and TRBJ2-2; TRBD1 or TRBD2 may be the D gene (5 bases each). CDR3 length equals 17 residues. The germline gives CDR1 SGHAT, CDR2 FQNNGV.

As to this clonotype: This may be a read error: a much more frequent sequence differs by one nucleotide. In nucleotides, the CDR3 is TGTGCCAGCTGCTCCCGGACAGGGTCCGAGCAGTACTTC. Its protein product is CASCSRTGSEQYF. The genes are TRBV14 and TRBJ2-7; the match to TRBD1 covers 8 bases. The germline V gene has CDR1 SGHDN and CDR2 FVKESK. The length of the CDR3 is 13 residues. V trimming: 8 bases; J trimming: 6 bases; junction bases outside the gene matches: 9.

This clonotype has ten or more counts. The J gene is TRBJ2-2, the V gene TRBV5-1, with D uncertain. This CDR3 is 14 amino acids long. Trimming shortened V by 0 bases and J by 1 base, and 4 bases separated the two germline ends. Germline values: CDR1 SGHRS, CDR2 YFSETQ. DNA of the CDR3: TGCGCCAGCAGCTTGGAACGGAACACCGGGGAGCTGTTTTTT. Protein sequence: CASSLERNTGELFF.

This clonotype occurred once. An end of the junction differs from the germline gene, which may be a read error. This rearrangement joins TRBV11-2 to TRBJ2-2; D may be TRBD2 (5 bases). Germline V gene lookup returns CDR1 SGHAT and CDR2 FQNNGV. The CDR3 is 16 amino acids. The CDR3, as DNA: TGTACCAGCAGCAGGCTTAGAAGCGCGAACACCGGGGAGTTGTTTTTT. Residues: CTSSRLRSANTGELFF. Combining the CDR3 with reference TRBV11-2 and TRBJ2-2 gives the whole variable domain EAGVAQSPRYKIIEKRQSVAFWCNPISGHATLYWYQQILGQGPKLLIQFQNNGVVDDSQLPKDRFSAERLKGVDSTLKIQPAKLEDSAVYLCTSSRLRSANTGELFFGEGSRLTVL.

The J gene is TRBJ2-2, the V gene TRBV13, with 8 bases fitting TRBD2. The CDR3 has 16 amino acids. CDR1 is PRHDT, CDR2 FYEKMQ, per germline (reference sequence). V shed 6 bases and J 13 bases; nucleotides not matched to a gene: 19. CDR3 protein: CASSLGAGVSTEGLFF. CDR3 bases: TGTGCCAGCAGTCTCGGAGCGGGAGTTAGTACCGAGGGGCTGTTTTTT.

Comments on this clonotype: The germline gene is not matched at one end of the junction; a read error may be the cause. The V gene is TRBV11-2, the J gene TRBJ2-5, with D perhaps TRBD2 (5 bases). Per the germline V gene, CDR1 is SGHAT and CDR2 is FQNNGV. The CDR3 is made up of 16 amino acids. Written as DNA, the CDR3 is TGTGCCAGCAGCCAAACTCATGGCAGGAGGAAAGAGATCCAGTACTTC. It encodes CASSQTHGRRKEIQYF.

This clonotype appeared a few times. The chain recombines TRBV11-2 with TRBJ2-7, with D maybe TRBD2 (6 bases). Trimming removed 4 bases at V and 9 bases at J, with 13 bases between. CDR1 is SGHAT and CDR2 is FQNNGV in the germline V gene. The length of the CDR3 is 12 residues. Here the CDR3 reads CASSWRVNGQYF. The CDR3 DNA is TGTGCCAGCAGCTGGAGGGTAAACGGGCAGTACTTC. Full variable domain (outside the CDR3, taken from reference TRBV11-2 and TRBJ2-7): EAGVAQSPRYKIIEKRQSVAFWCNPISGHATLYWYQQILGQGPKLLIQFQNNGVVDDSQLPKDRFSAERLKGVDSTLKIQPAKLEDSAVYLCASSWRVNGQYFGPGTRLTVT.

On this clonotype itself: A junction boundary mismatches the germline segment, possibly from a read error. The chain recombines TRBV12-3 or TRBV12-4 with TRBJ1-5; no clear D gene. This CDR3 comprises 15 residues. As DNA, the CDR3 is TGTGCCGGCACTTTTGGGCAAGGAAGCAATCAGACCCAGCATTTT. Its translation: CAGTFGQGSNQTQHF.

Concerning this clonotype itself: Its ends do not fully match the called genes, so a read error is possible. The chain uses TRBV11-1 and TRBJ1-2; D unresolved. Germline V CDR1 and CDR2: SGHAT, FQDESV (reference sequence). This CDR3 region has 14 residues. The CDR3 spells CASSFKGYDYGYTF. The CDR3 DNA follows: TGTGCCAGTAGCTTCAAGGGATATGACTATGGCTACACCTTC.

The CDR3 sequence is CVGRSVGEGQETQYF. The DNA for the CDR3 is TGTGTCGGCCGCTCGGTGGGGGAGGGCCAAGAGACCCAGTACTTC. The chain joins TRBV6-2 or TRBV6-3 to TRBJ2-5; TRBD2 matches 7 bases. The CDR3 extends over 15 amino acids. Germline CDR1 and CDR2: MNHEY and SVGEGT.

In this sample, this clonotype turned up a few times. This clone may be a read error of a much larger clone one base away. This CDR3 is CASSLGDRGTDTRYF. DNA for the CDR3: TGTGCCAGCAGCTTAGGGGACAGGGGGACAGATACGCGGTATTTT. This chain joins TRBV5-4 and TRBJ2-3; TRBD1 agrees at 11 bases. Per germline, CDR1 SGHNT and CDR2 YYREEE (reference sequence). This CDR3 region has 15 residues.

As concerns this clonotype: At one of its ends the junction is not consistent with the germline gene, which may arise from a read error. The chain joins TRBV11-2 to TRBJ2-5; 7 bases line up with TRBD2. Per the germline V gene, CDR1 is SGHAT and CDR2 is FQNNGV. There are 16 residues in the CDR3. CDR3 coding DNA: TGTTCCAGCAGCCAAACTCCTGACGGGGGGAAAGAAACCAAGTACTTC. Its protein is CSSSQTPDGGKETKYF.

This chain joins TRBV29-1 and TRBJ1-5; D possibly corresponds to TRBD1 (5 bases). The CDR3 is 15 amino acids. Looked up from germline, CDR1 is SQVTM and CDR2 is ANQGSEA. DNA for the CDR3: TGCAGTGTCGCGACCGGGGGTGTTAACGATCAGCCCCAGCATTTT. Translating gives CSVATGGVNDQPQHF.

About this clonotype itself: A much larger clone differs by one base, so this may be a read error. J is TRBJ1-3 and V is TRBV28; the match to TRBD1 covers 7 bases. CDR3 size: 16 residues. Per the germline V gene, CDR1 is MDHEN and CDR2 is SYDVKM. Losses at the gene ends were 5 bases for V and 2 bases for J; bases not matched to a gene: 9. The CDR3: CASSPGTAFPGNTIYF. CDR3 nucleotides: TGTGCCAGCAGTCCCGGGACAGCTTTCCCTGGAAACACCATATATTTT.

This clonotype was observed a few times. Here the CDR3 DNA reads TGTGCCAGCAGAACCGGGGAAAACGAGCAGTACTTC. Translating gives CASRTGENEQYF. The chain combines TRBV5-6 with TRBJ2-7, with D maybe TRBD2 (5 bases). The CDR3 spans 12 residues. Germline assignment: CDR1 SGHDT and CDR2 YYEEEE. The ends were cut back, 5 bases at V and 5 bases at J, with 11 bases in the middle. Full variable domain (remainder filled in from reference TRBV5-6 and TRBJ2-7): DAGVTQSPTHLIKTRGQQVTLRCSPKSGHDTVSWYQQALGQGPQFIFQYYEEEERQRGNFPDRFSGHQFPNYSSELNVNALLLGDSALYLCASRTGENEQYFGPGTRLTVT.